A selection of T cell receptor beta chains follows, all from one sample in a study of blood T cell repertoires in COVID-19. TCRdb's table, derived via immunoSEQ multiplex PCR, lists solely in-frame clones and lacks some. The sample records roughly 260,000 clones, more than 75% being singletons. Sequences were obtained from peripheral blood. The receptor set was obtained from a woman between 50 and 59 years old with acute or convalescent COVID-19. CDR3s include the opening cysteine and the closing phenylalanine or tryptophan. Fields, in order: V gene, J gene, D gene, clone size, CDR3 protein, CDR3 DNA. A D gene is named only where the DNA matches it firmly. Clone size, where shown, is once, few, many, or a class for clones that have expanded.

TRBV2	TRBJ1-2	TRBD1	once	CASSQGAYGYTF	TGTGCCAGCAGTCAGGGGGCCTATGGCTACACCTTC
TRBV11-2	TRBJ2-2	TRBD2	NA	CASSAAGGTNTGELFF	TGTGCCAGCAGCGCGGCCGGGGGGACTAACACCGGGGAGCTGTTTTTT
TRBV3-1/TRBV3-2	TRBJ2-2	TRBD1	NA	CASSHPGQGVGELFF	TGTGCCAGCAGCCACCCGGGACAGGGAGTCGGGGAGCTGTTTTTT
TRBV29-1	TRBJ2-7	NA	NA	CSVLSSASYEQYF	TGCAGCGTCCTATCTAGCGCATCCTACGAGCAGTACTTC
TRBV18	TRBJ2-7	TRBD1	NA	CASSKGQNSYEQYF	TGTGCCAGCTCAAAGGGACAGAACTCCTACGAGCAGTACTTC
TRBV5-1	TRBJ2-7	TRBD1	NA	CASSGGTGEYEQYF	TGCGCCAGCAGCGGAGGGACAGGGGAGTACGAGCAGTACTTC
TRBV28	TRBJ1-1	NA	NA	CASINRGANTEAFF	TGTGCCAGCATCAACCGGGGGGCCAACACTGAAGCTTTCTTT
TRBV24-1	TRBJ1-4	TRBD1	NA	CATSDADREGEKLFF	TGTGCCACCAGTGATGCGGACAGGGAGGGTGAAAAACTGTTTTTT
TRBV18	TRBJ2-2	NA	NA	CASSPIQTNTGELFF	TGTGCCAGCTCACCTATACAGACGAACACCGGGGAGCTGTTTTTT
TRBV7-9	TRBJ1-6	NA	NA	CASSLSSKGPASPLHF	TGTGCCAGCAGCCTATCCTCGAAGGGGCCGGCTTCACCCCTCCACTTT
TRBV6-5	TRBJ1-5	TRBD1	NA	CASSKGQDSNQPQHF	TGTGCCAGCAGTAAGGGACAGGATAGCAATCAGCCCCAGCATTTT
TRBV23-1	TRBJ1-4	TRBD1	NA	CASSRRQGGEKLFF	TGCGCCAGCAGTCGAAGACAGGGGGGTGAAAAACTGTTTTTT
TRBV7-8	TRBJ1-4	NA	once	CASSLTGGNEKLFF	TGTGCCAGCAGCTTAACTGGGGGCAATGAAAAACTGTTTTTT
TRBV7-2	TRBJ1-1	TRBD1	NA	CASSPGQRGTEAFF	TGTGCCAGCAGCCCGGGACAGAGAGGCACTGAAGCTTTCTTT
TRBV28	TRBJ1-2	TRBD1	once	CASVQGGNYGYTF	TGTGCCAGCGTGCAGGGGGGTAACTATGGCTACACCTTC
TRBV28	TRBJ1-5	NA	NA	CASSLGGAGEISNQPQHF	TGTGCCAGCAGTTTAGGAGGTGCAGGCGAAATTAGCAATCAGCCCCAGCATTTT
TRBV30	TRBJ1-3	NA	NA	CAWSNRNTIYF	TGTGCCTGGAGTAACAGAAACACCATATATTTT
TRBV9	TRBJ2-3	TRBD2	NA	CASSPLRRESTDTQYF	TGTGCCAGCAGCCCCCTTAGGCGGGAGAGCACAGATACGCAGTATTTT
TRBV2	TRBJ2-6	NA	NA	CASSERGSGANVLTF	TGTGCCAGCAGTGAAAGGGGGAGTGGGGCCAACGTCCTGACTTTC
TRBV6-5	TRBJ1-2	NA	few	CASSPTRLRDYGYTF	TGTGCCAGCAGTCCCACCCGCCTACGGGACTATGGCTACACCTTC
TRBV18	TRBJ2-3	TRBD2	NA	CASSPFYSGRAWADTQYF	TGTGCCAGCTCACCTTTCTATAGCGGGAGGGCCTGGGCAGATACGCAGTATTTT
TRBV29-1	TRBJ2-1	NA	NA	CSVETSSVNNEQFF	TGCAGCGTTGAAACCTCTAGCGTAAACAATGAGCAGTTCTTC
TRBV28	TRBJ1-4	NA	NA	CASRPQGHEKLFF	TGTGCCAGCCGTCCCCAGGGTCATGAAAAACTGTTTTTT
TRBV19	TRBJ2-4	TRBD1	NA	CASSRGQDKNIQYF	TGTGCCAGTAGTAGGGGACAGGACAAAAACATTCAGTACTTC
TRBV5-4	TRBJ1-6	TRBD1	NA	CASSLYRGSPLHF	TGTGCCAGCAGCTTGTACAGGGGGTCACCCCTCCACTTT
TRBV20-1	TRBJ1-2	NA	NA	CKLERVYGYTF	TGCAAACTAGAAAGAGTTTATGGCTACACCTTC
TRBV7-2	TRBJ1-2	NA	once	CASSLVGQSPILNYGYTF	TGTGCCAGCAGCTTAGTAGGACAGAGCCCTATACTAAACTATGGCTACACCTTC
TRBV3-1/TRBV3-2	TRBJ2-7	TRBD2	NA	CASSQAGHSGSVPYEQYF	TGTGCCAGCAGCCAAGCTGGGCATAGCGGGAGTGTCCCCTACGAGCAGTACTTC
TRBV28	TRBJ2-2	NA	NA	CASSRTYTGELFF	TGTGCCAGCAGCCGAACATACACCGGGGAGCTGTTTTTT
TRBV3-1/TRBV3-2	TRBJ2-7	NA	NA	CASSQYTGLEQYF	TGTGCCAGCAGCCAATACACAGGGCTCGAGCAGTACTTC
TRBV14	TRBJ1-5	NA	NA	CASSQDRGQPQHF	TGTGCCAGCAGCCAAGACCGAGGGCAGCCCCAGCATTTT
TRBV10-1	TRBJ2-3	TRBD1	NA	CASRYRGYTDTQYF	TGCGCCAGCAGATACAGGGGGTACACAGATACGCAGTATTTT
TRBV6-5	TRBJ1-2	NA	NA	CASSTKHGSEYGYTF	TGTGCCAGCAGTACTAAGCATGGCAGTGAATATGGCTACACCTTC
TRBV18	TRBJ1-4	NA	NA	CASSPNYIATNEKLFF	TGTGCCAGCTCACCCAACTATATTGCAACTAATGAAAAACTGTTTTTT
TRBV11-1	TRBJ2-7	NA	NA	CASSLTGSSYEQYF	TGTGCCAGCAGCTTAACAGGGAGCTCCTACGAGCAGTACTTC
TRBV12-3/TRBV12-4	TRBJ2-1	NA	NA	CASSFLAGEQFF	TGTGCCAGCAGTTTTCTGGCCGGGGAGCAGTTCTTC
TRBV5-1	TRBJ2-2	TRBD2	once	CASRTSYTGELFF	TGCGCCAGCCGGACTAGTTACACCGGGGAGCTGTTTTTT
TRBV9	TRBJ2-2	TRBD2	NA	CASSVGGRVGTGELFF	TGTGCCAGCAGCGTAGGAGGGAGGGTAGGCACCGGGGAGCTGTTTTTT
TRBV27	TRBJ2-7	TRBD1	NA	CASRVGTGLYEQYF	TGTGCCAGCAGGGTCGGGACAGGGCTCTACGAGCAGTACTTC
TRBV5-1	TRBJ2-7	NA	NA	CASSSGQTKDEQYF	TGCGCCAGCAGCTCCGGACAGACTAAGGACGAGCAGTACTTC
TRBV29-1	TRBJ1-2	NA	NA	CSVGDRSVVDTF	TGCAGCGTCGGTGACAGGTCGGTGGTAGACACCTTC
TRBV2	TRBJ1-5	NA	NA	CASSPGDQPQHF	TGTGCCAGCAGCCCCGGGGATCAGCCCCAGCATTTT
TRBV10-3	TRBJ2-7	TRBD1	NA	CAISDQTGDSSYEQYF	TGTGCCATCAGTGACCAGACAGGGGATAGCTCCTACGAGCAGTACTTC
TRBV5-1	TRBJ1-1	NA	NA	CASSLDPGHRNEAFF	TGCGCCAGCAGCCTAGATCCGGGACACCGGAATGAAGCTTTCTTT
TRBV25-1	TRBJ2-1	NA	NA	CASSDSQYNEQFF	TGTGCCAGCAGTGATAGCCAATACAATGAGCAGTTCTTC
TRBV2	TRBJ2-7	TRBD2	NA	CASSEFLPGLAGGYEQYF	TGTGCCAGCAGTGAATTTCTCCCGGGACTAGCGGGAGGCTACGAGCAGTACTTC
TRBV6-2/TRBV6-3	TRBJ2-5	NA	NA	CASSYSANNQETQYF	TGTGCCAGCAGTTACTCGGCAAACAATCAAGAGACCCAGTACTTC
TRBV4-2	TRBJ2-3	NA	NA	CASSPDYPPSTDTQYF	TGTGCCAGCAGCCCCGACTACCCCCCTAGCACAGATACGCAGTATTTT
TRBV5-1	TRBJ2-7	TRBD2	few	CASSFGGTSGDYEQYF	TGCGCCAGCAGCTTCGGAGGGACTAGCGGTGACTACGAGCAGTACTTC
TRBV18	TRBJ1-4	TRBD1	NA	CASRPDRDNEKLFF	TGTGCCAGCCGACCGGACAGGGACAATGAAAAACTGTTTTTT
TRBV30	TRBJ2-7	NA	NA	CAWTREEKQYF	TGTGCCTGGACCAGGGAGGAAAAGCAGTACTTC
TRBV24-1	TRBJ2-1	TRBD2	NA	CATTSGLAGEYEQFF	TGTGCCACCACCTCCGGACTAGCGGGAGAATATGAGCAGTTCTTC
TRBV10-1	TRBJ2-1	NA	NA	CASSLSLSYNEQFF	TGCGCCAGCAGTCTCTCCCTCTCCTACAATGAGCAGTTCTTC